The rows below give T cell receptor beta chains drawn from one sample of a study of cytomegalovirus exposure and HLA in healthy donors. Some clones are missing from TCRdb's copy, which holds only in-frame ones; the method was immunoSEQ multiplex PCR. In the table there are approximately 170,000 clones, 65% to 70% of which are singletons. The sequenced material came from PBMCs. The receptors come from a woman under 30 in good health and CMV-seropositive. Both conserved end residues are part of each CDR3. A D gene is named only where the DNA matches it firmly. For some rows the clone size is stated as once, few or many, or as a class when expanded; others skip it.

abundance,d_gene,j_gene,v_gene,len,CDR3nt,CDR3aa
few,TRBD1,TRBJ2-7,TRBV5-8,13,TGTGCCAGCAGCTTCGTGACAGGGTGGGAGCAGTACTTC,CASSFVTGWEQYF
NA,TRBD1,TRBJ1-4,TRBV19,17,TGTGCCAGTATCAACGGAGACAGGGGACGGCAAAATGAAAAACTGTTTTTT,CASINGDRGRQNEKLFF
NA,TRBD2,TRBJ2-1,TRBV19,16,TGTGCCAGTAGTCCAGTAACTAGCGGGTACTACAATGAGCAGTTCTTC,CASSPVTSGYYNEQFF
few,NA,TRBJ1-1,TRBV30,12,TGTGCCTGGAGGGGGGGGACGGTCGAAGCTTTCTTT,CAWRGGTVEAFF
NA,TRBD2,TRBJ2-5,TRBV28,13,TGTGCCAGCGAAAAAGCGGGAGGAGAGACCCAGTACTTC,CASEKAGGETQYF
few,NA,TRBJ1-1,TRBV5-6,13,TGTGCCAGCCGGGCGGGTGAGAACACTGAAGCTTTCTTT,CASRAGENTEAFF
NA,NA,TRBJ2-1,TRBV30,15,TGTGCCTGGAGTGTACGTAGGAGCTCCTACAATGAGCAGTTCTTC,CAWSVRRSSYNEQFF
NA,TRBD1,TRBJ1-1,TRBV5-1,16,TGCGCCAGCAGCTTCTATTCAGGGGGGATGAACACTGAAGCTTTCTTT,CASSFYSGGMNTEAFF
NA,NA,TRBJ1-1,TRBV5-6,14,TGTGCCAGCAGCTTTAGGCCCGGACAGTCTGAAGCTTTCTTT,CASSFRPGQSEAFF
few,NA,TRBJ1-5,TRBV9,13,TGTGCCAGCAGCGACTCCTCAGGCCTGACCCAGCATTTT,CASSDSSGLTQHF
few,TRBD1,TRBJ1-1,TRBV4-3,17,TGCGCCAGCAGCCAAGAAATGGTCTGGGACAGGGGCACTGAAGCTTTCTTT,CASSQEMVWDRGTEAFF
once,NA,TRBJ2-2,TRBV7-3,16,TGTGCCAGCAGCTTAACGGCAGGGGTCGTAACCGGGGAGCTGTTTTTT,CASSLTAGVVTGELFF
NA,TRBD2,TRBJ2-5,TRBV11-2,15,TGTGCCAGCAGCCCTACTAGCGGGGGGGGAGAGACCCAGTACTTC,CASSPTSGGGETQYF
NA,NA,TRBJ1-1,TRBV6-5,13,TGTGCCAGCAAACAGACAGTAAGGACTGAAGCTTTCTTT,CASKQTVRTEAFF
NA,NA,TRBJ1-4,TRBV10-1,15,TGCGCCAGCAGTGGACAGCCGCATAGCAATGAAAAACTGTTTTTT,CASSGQPHSNEKLFF
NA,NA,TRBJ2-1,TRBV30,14,TGTGCCTGGAGTGTAGTGGGGGGGCCTCTTGAGCAGTTCTTC,CAWSVVGGPLEQFF
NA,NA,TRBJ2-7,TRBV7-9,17,TGTGCCAGCAGCTTAGTACCCTTCCGAGGGGGTTCCCACGAGCAGTACTTC,CASSLVPFRGGSHEQYF
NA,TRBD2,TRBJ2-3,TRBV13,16,TGTGCCAGCAGCCTAGGGACTAGCGGACCCACAGATACGCAGTATTTT,CASSLGTSGPTDTQYF
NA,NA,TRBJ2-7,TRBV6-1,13,TGTGCCAGCAGCAAGGGGCGGACCTACGAGCAGTACTTC,CASSKGRTYEQYF
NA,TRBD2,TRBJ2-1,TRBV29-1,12,TGCAGCGTTGTGGGGGGGTGGAATGAGCAGTTCTTC,CSVVGGWNEQFF
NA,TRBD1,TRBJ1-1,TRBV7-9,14,TGTGCCAGCAGTCCAGTTACAGGGGCCCGAGGGGCTTTCTTT,CASSPVTGARGAFF
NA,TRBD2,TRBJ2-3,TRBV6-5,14,TGTGCCAGCAGCCTCCAGCGGGAAACAGATACGCAGTATTTT,CASSLQRETDTQYF
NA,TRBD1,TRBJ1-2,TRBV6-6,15,TGTGCCAGCAGTTACGCCGGACAGGGGGCACATGGCTACACCTTC,CASSYAGQGAHGYTF
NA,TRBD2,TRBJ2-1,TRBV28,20,TGTGCCAGCAGTTTTAGGGCTAGCGGGAGACGTAATAAGTTTTACAATGAGCAGTTCTTC,CASSFRASGRRNKFYNEQFF
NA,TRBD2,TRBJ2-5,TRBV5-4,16,TGTGCCAGCAGCAAAACTAGCGGGGGGGCACGAGAGACCCAGTACTTC,CASSKTSGGARETQYF
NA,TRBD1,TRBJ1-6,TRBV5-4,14,TGTGCCAGCAGCCCCGGGACAGCCCTGACACCCCTCCACTTT,CASSPGTALTPLHF
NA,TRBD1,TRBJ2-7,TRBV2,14,TGTGCCAGCAGTGGGACAGGAAACGACTACGAGCAGTACTTC,CASSGTGNDYEQYF
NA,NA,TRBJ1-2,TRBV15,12,TGTGCCACCAGCCCCGGGACACCTACCTACACCTTC,CATSPGTPTYTF
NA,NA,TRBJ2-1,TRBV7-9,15,TGTGCCAGCAGCCGGAACCTAGCGAATTACAATGAGCAGTTCTTC,CASSRNLANYNEQFF
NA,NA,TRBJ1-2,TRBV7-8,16,TGTGCCAGCAGCTCGACCTCAGGGGCAGGGACCTTTGGCTACACCTTC,CASSSTSGAGTFGYTF
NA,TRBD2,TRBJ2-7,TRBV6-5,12,TGTGCCACCACGGCTAGCGGGAGCGAGCAGTACTTC,CATTASGSEQYF
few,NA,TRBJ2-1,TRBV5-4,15,TGTGCCAGCAGCTTGGGGGGGCCCTCCTACAATGAGCAGTTCTTC,CASSLGGPSYNEQFF
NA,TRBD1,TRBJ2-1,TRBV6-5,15,TGTGCCAGCAGCCCACAGGGGATCTTCGACAATGAGCAGTTCTTC,CASSPQGIFDNEQFF
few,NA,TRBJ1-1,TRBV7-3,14,TGTGCCAGCAGCTTGGGACAACGGAACACTGAAGCTTTCTTT,CASSLGQRNTEAFF
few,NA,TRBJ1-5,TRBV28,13,TGTGCCAGCAGAACTACCGGGAGTCAGCCCCAGCATTTT,CASRTTGSQPQHF
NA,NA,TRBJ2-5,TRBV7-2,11,TGTGCCAGCAGCTTAGGACAGGCACAGTACTTC,CASSLGQAQYF
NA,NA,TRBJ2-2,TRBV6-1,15,TGTGCCAGCACCAAAGAACTAGCTGGCACCGGGGAGCTGTTTTTT,CASTKELAGTGELFF